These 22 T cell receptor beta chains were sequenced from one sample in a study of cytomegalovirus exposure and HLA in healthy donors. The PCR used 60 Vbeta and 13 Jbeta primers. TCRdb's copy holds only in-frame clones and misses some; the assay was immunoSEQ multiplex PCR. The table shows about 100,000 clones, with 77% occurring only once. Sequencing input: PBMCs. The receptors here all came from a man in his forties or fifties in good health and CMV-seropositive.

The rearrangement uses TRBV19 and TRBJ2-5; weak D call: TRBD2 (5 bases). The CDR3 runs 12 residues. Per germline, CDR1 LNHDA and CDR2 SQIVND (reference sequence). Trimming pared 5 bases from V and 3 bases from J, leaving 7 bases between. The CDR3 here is CASSYGKETQYF. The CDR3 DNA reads TGTGCCAGTAGTTACGGGAAAGAGACCCAGTACTTC.

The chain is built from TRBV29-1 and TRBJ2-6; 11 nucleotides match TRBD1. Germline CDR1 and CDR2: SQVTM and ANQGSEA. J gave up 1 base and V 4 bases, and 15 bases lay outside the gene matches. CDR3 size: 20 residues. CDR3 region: CSVAEDRGRERWSGANVLTF. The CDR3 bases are TGCAGCGTTGCAGAGGACAGGGGGCGAGAAAGGTGGTCTGGGGCCAACGTCCTGACTTTC.

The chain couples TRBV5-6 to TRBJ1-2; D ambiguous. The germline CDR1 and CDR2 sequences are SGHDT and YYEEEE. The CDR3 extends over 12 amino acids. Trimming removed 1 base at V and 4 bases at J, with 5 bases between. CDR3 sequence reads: CASSLRGYGYTF. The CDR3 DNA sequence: TGTGCCAGCAGCTTGCGGGGCTATGGCTACACCTTC.

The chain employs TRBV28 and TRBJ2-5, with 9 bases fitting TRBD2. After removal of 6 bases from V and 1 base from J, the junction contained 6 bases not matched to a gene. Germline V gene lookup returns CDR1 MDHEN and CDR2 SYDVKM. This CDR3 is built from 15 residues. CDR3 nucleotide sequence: TGTGCCAGCAGCTTAGCGGGGGCTCCCCAAGAGACCCAGTACTTC. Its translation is CASSLAGAPQETQYF.

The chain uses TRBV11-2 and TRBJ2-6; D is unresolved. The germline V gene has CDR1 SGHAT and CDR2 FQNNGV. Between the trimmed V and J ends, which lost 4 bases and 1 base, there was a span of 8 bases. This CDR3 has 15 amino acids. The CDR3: CASSSRRSGANVLTF. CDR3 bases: TGTGCCAGCAGCTCGAGGCGGTCTGGGGCCAACGTCCTGACTTTC.

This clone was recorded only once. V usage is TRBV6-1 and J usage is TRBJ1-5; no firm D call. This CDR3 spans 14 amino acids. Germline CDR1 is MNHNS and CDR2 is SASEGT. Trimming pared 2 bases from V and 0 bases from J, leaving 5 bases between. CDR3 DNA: TGTGCCAGCAGTGAAATGCGTAGCAATCAGCCCCAGCATTTT. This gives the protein CASSEMRSNQPQHF.

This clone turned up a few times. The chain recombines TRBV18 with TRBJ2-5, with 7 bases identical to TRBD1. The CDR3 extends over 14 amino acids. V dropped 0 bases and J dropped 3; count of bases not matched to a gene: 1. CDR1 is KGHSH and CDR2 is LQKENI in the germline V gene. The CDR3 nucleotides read TGTGCCAGCTCACCACCGGGGACAGAAGAGACCCAGTACTTC. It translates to CASSPPGTEETQYF.

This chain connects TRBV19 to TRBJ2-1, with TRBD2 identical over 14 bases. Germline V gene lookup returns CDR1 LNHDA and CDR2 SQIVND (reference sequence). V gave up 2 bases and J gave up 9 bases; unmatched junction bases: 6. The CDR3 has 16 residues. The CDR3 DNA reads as TGTGCCAGTAGTATAATGACTAGCGGGGGGGCTAGTGAGCAGTTCTTC. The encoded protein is CASSIMTSGGASEQFF.

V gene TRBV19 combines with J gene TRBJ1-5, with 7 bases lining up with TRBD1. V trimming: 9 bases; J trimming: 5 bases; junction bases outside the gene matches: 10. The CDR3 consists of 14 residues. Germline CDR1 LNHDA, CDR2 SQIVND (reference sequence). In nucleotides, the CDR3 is TGTGCCAGACTTCACAGGGGTGGGGATCAGCCCCAGCATTTT. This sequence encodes CARLHRGGDQPQHF. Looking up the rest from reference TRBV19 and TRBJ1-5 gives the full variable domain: DGGITQSPKYLFRKEGQNVTLSCEQNLNHDAMYWYRQDPGQGLRLIYYSQIVNDFQKGDIAEGYSVSREKKESFPLTVTSAQKNPTAFYLCARLHRGGDQPQHFGDGTRLSIL.

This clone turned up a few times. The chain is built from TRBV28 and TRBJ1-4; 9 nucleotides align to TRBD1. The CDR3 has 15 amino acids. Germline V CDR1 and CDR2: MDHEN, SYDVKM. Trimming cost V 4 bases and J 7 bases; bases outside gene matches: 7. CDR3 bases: TGTGCCAGCAGTTCTTTTCTGACAGGGGGTGAAAAACTGTTTTTT. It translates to CASSSFLTGGEKLFF.

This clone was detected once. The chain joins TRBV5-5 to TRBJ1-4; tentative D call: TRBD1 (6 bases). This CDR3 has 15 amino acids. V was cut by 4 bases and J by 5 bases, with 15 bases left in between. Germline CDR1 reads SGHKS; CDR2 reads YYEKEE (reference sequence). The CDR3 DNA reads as TGTGCCAGCAGCGTACAGGGTTCCCGAAATGAAAAACTGTTTTTT. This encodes CASSVQGSRNEKLFF.

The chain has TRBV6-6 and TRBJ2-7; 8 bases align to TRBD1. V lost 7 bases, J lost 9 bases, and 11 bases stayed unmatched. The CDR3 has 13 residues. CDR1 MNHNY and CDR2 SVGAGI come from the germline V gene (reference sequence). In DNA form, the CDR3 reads TGTGCCAGCACTTGGGACAGGCCCCAGGGGCAGTACTTC. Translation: CASTWDRPQGQYF.

The CDR3 DNA follows: TGTGCCAGCAGCCCGTCCCAGGGTCCCAACGAGCAGTACTTC. Translated: CASSPSQGPNEQYF. V gene TRBV13 combines with J gene TRBJ2-7; TRBD1 is a possible D gene (5 bases). Germline loops: CDR1 PRHDT, CDR2 FYEKMQ (reference sequence). The ends were cut back, 5 bases at V and 5 bases at J, with 16 bases in the middle. CDR3 length equals 14 residues.

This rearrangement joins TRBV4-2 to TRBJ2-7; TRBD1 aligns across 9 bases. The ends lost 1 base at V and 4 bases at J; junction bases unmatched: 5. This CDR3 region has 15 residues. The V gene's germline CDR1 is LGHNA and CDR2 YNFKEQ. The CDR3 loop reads CASSQAGTGSYEQYF. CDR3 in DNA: TGTGCCAGCAGCCAAGCCGGGACAGGGTCGTACGAGCAGTACTTC.

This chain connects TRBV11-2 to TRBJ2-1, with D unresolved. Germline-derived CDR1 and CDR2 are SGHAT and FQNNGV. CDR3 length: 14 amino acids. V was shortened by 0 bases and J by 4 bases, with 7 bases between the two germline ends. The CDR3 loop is CASSLDSSYNEQFF. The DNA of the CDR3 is TGTGCCAGCAGCTTAGATAGTTCATACAATGAGCAGTTCTTC.

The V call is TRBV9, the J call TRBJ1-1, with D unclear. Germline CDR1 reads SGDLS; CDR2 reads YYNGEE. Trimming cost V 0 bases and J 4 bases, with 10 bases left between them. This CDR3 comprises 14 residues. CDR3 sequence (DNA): TGTGCCAGCAGCGTAGCCGCTTACGGCACTGAAGCTTTCTTT. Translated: CASSVAAYGTEAFF.

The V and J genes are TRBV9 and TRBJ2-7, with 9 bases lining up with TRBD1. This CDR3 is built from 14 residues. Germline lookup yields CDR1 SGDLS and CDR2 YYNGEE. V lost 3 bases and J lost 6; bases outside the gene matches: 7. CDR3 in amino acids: CASSAAGTGTEQYF. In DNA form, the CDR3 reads TGTGCCAGCAGCGCCGCCGGGACAGGGACCGAGCAGTACTTC. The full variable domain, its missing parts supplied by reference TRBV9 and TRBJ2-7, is DSGVTQTPKHLITATGQRVTLRCSPRSGDLSVYWYQQSLDQGLQFLIQYYNGEERAKGNILERFSAQQFPDLHSELNLSSLELGDSALYFCASSAAGTGTEQYFGPGTRLTVT.

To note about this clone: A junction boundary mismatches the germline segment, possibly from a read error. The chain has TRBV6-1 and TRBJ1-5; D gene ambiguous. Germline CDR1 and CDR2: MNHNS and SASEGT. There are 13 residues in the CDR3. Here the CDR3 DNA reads TGTGCCAGCAGTGAAGTTACTAATCAGCCCCAGAATTTT. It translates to CASSEVTNQPQNF.

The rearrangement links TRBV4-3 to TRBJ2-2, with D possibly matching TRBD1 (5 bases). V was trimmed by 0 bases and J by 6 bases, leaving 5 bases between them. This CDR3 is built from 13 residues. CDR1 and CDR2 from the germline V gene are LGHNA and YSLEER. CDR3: CASSQDRAGELFF. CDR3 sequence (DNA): TGCGCCAGCAGCCAAGACAGGGCCGGGGAGCTGTTTTTT.

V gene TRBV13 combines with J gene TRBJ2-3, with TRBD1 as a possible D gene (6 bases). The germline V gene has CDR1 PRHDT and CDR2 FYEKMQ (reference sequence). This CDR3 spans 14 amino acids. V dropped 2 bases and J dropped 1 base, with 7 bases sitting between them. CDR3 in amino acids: CASSLRQGTDTQYF. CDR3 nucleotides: TGTGCCAGCAGCTTACGACAGGGCACAGATACGCAGTATTTT.

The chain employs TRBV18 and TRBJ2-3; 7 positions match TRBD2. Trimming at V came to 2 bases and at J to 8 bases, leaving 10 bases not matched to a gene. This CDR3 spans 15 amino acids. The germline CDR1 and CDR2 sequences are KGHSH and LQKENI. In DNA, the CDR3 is TGTGCCAGCTCACCAGGAGAGGTATCGGGAGGTACGCAGTATTTT. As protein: CASSPGEVSGGTQYF.

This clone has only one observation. The CDR3, as DNA: TGTGCCAGCAGTGGGCTGTCGGGGGGGTCCTACAATGAGCAGTTCTTC. This sequence encodes CASSGLSGGSYNEQFF. V usage is TRBV6-1 and J usage is TRBJ2-1, with 8 bases fitting TRBD2. In germline, CDR1 is MNHNS, CDR2 SASEGT. V was clipped by 4 bases and J by 1 base; unmatched bases: 6. There are 16 residues in the CDR3.